The 7 T cell receptor beta chains given below trace back to one sample, sequenced in a study of blood T cells in healthy people across ages. Sample-barcoded 5' priming and a J-beta primer mix drove a second PCR of 7 to 11 cycles. A single record per CDR3 protein comes from TCRdb applying MiXCR to the 5' RACE reads. The sample lists more than 650,000 distinct CDR3 sequences; 22% were seen once. Specimen: blood. Every receptor here comes from a man in his sixties or seventies in good health.

This clonotype was seen a handful of times. The genes are TRBV5-1 and TRBJ2-5, with 9 bases aligning to TRBD1. The last part of the DNA fits TRBJ2-7 better; the J call may be wrong. CDR1 and CDR2 (germline): SGHRS, YFSETQ. This CDR3 has 15 residues. CDR3 amino acids: CASSLDGQGINEQYV. The CDR3 nucleotides read TGCGCCAGCAGCTTGGATGGACAGGGGATCAACGAGCAGTACGTC.

V gene TRBV19 combines with J gene TRBJ2-1; no clear D gene. The CDR3 is made up of 15 amino acids. The V end was cut by 5 bases, the J end by 3 bases, with 14 bases between. Germline V gene sequence: CDR1 LNHDA, CDR2 SQIVND (reference sequence). The CDR3 nucleotides are TGTGCCAGTAGTTCTAGGGATAGTAACTACAATGAGCAGTTCTTC. It encodes CASSSRDSNYNEQFF.

This clonotype was seen ten or more times. The chain combines TRBV20-1 with TRBJ2-5, with D uncertain. The germline V gene encodes CDR1 DFQATT and CDR2 SNEGSKA (reference sequence). V was cut by 5 bases and J by 5 bases, with 9 bases left in between. This CDR3 has 11 residues. CDR3 amino acids: CSAGVLETQYF. CDR3 bases: TGCAGTGCTGGAGTACTGGAGACCCAGTACTTC.

The chain carries TRBV5-1 and TRBJ1-4; D gene unclear. V lost 1 base, J lost 0 bases, and 7 bases lay in between. CDR3 length: 15 residues. In germline, CDR1 is SGHRS, CDR2 YFSETQ. CDR3 sequence reads: CASSLFYPTNEKLFF. The CDR3 bases are TGCGCCAGCAGCTTGTTCTACCCAACTAATGAAAAACTGTTTTTT.

The genes are TRBV12-3 or TRBV12-4 and TRBJ2-1; D is unclear. This CDR3 is 13 amino acids long. The V end was cut by 3 bases, the J end by 7 bases, with 10 bases between. This CDR3 is CASSFVDQNEQFF. CDR3 bases: TGTGCCAGCAGTTTTGTGGACCAGAATGAGCAGTTCTTC.

This clonotype has more than one count but fewer than ten. This chain uses TRBV14 with TRBJ2-3, with D perhaps matching TRBD2 (7 bases). The germline gives CDR1 SGHDN, CDR2 FVKESK. CDR3 length: 15 amino acids. V gave up 1 base and J gave up 4 bases, with 12 bases separating them. This CDR3 reads CASSQVGGAADTQYF. For the CDR3, the DNA is TGTGCCAGCAGCCAAGTGGGGGGGGCCGCAGATACGCAGTATTTT.

This clonotype turned up a few times. V usage is TRBV2 and J usage is TRBJ1-4; possibly TRBD1 for D (6 bases). The CDR3 extends over 15 amino acids. Germline-derived CDR1 and CDR2 are SNHLY and FYNNEI. Between the trimmed V and J ends, which lost 3 bases and 8 bases, there was a span of 16 bases. DNA for the CDR3: TGTGCCAGCAGTGATTCGCCAGGGGTTTCAGAAAAACTGTTTTTT. As protein: CASSDSPGVSEKLFF.